Listed below are T cell receptor beta chains from one sample, sequenced in a study of T-cell memory formation after mild COVID-19. TCRdb fed the 5' RACE reads into MiXCR, producing one record per CDR3 protein. The repertoire holds about 470,000 distinct CDR3 sequences, around a sixth seen once, with 9% to 15% in the top ten. Sequencing input: PBMCs or a T cell subset sorted from them (not recorded which). Every receptor here comes from an adult woman who had mild COVID-19 (a few samples of this study predate the infection). Cell type and time point are not known. Each CDR3 is given with its conserved first and last residue. Each record gives: D gene, J gene, V gene, clone size, CDR3 protein, CDR3 DNA. D genes are given only for firm matches. Some rows have no size entry. The others give once, few or many, or a class for an expanded clone.

d_gene: TRBD2; j_gene: TRBJ2-1; v_gene: TRBV4-1; abundance: few; CDR3aa: CASSQPGTSRDNEQFF; CDR3nt: TGCGCCAGCAGCCAACCCGGGACTAGCAGAGACAATGAGCAGTTCTTC
d_gene: TRBD1; j_gene: TRBJ1-2; v_gene: TRBV20-1; abundance: NA; CDR3aa: CSAVTGGSPLGASSGYTF; CDR3nt: TGCAGTGCTGTGACAGGGGGCTCTCCCCTTGGGGCTTCAAGTGGCTACACCTTC
d_gene: NA; j_gene: TRBJ1-1; v_gene: TRBV9; abundance: few; CDR3aa: CASSVVDRGEGTEAFF; CDR3nt: TGTGCCAGCAGCGTAGTGGATCGCGGAGAGGGCACTGAAGCTTTCTTT
d_gene: TRBD2; j_gene: TRBJ2-1; v_gene: TRBV7-9; abundance: NA; CDR3aa: CASSLLTSAAPVYNEQFF; CDR3nt: TGTGCCAGCAGCTTATTGACTAGCGCCGCTCCAGTTTACAATGAGCAGTTCTTC
d_gene: NA; j_gene: TRBJ1-5; v_gene: TRBV12-3/TRBV12-4; abundance: NA; CDR3aa: CASSYSGTSNQPQHF; CDR3nt: TGTGCCAGCAGCTACTCCGGGACATCCAATCAGCCCCAGCATTTT
d_gene: NA; j_gene: TRBJ2-1; v_gene: TRBV18; abundance: NA; CDR3aa: CASSPPLTLNEQFF; CDR3nt: TGTGCCAGCTCACCACCGTTAACCCTCAATGAGCAGTTCTTC
d_gene: NA; j_gene: TRBJ2-7; v_gene: TRBV29-1; abundance: many; CDR3aa: CSVPPGVSSYEQYF; CDR3nt: TGCAGCGTCCCACCAGGAGTAAGTTCCTACGAGCAGTACTTC
d_gene: NA; j_gene: TRBJ2-2; v_gene: TRBV27; abundance: NA; CDR3aa: CASSSALSGTGELFF; CDR3nt: TGTGCCAGCAGTTCGGCACTATCGGGCACCGGGGAGCTGTTTTTT
d_gene: TRBD1; j_gene: TRBJ1-6; v_gene: TRBV5-1; abundance: NA; CDR3aa: CASSLDQGARSPLHF; CDR3nt: TGCGCCAGCAGCTTGGATCAGGGGGCAAGATCACCCCTCCACTTT
d_gene: NA; j_gene: TRBJ1-4; v_gene: TRBV3-1; abundance: NA; CDR3aa: CASSPRGLVFGATNEKLFF; CDR3nt: TGTGCCAGCAGCCCCAGGGGATTAGTGTTTGGGGCGACTAATGAAAAACTGTTTTTT
d_gene: TRBD2; j_gene: TRBJ2-7; v_gene: TRBV9; abundance: few; CDR3aa: CASSVDGLAGAGEQYF; CDR3nt: TGTGCCAGCAGCGTAGACGGACTAGCGGGAGCGGGGGAGCAGTACTTC
d_gene: NA; j_gene: TRBJ1-2; v_gene: TRBV6-5; abundance: few; CDR3aa: CASSRRPGETNYGYTF; CDR3nt: TGTGCCAGCAGCCGCCGACCAGGGGAGACCAACTATGGCTACACCTTC
d_gene: NA; j_gene: TRBJ1-2; v_gene: TRBV27; abundance: NA; CDR3aa: CASGFGGARGYTF; CDR3nt: TGTGCCAGCGGTTTTGGCGGGGCTCGAGGCTACACCTTC
d_gene: NA; j_gene: TRBJ2-7; v_gene: TRBV6-5; abundance: many; CDR3aa: CASSDRTAPYEQYF; CDR3nt: TGTGCCAGCAGTGATCGGACAGCACCCTACGAGCAGTACTTC
d_gene: TRBD2; j_gene: TRBJ2-5; v_gene: TRBV7-9; abundance: few; CDR3aa: CASSLTSGGAGETQYF; CDR3nt: TGTGCCAGCAGCTTGACTAGCGGGGGGGCCGGAGAGACCCAGTACTTC
d_gene: NA; j_gene: TRBJ2-3; v_gene: TRBV29-1; abundance: few; CDR3aa: CSVGTQISGTDTQYF; CDR3nt: TGCAGCGTCGGAACCCAGATTTCGGGCACAGATACGCAGTATTTT
d_gene: TRBD1; j_gene: TRBJ2-7; v_gene: TRBV12-3/TRBV12-4; abundance: NA; CDR3aa: CASRGTGGYYEQYF; CDR3nt: TGTGCCAGCAGGGGGACAGGGGGCTACTACGAGCAGTACTTC